This T cell receptor beta chain was found in a study of T cell changes during pregnancy in multiple sclerosis. The protocol was immunoSEQ multiplex PCR, while the TCRdb copy is restricted to in-frame clones and leaves out a portion. The table includes about 40,000 clones, around nine tenths detected once. This clone appeared a single time. The CDR3 spans 18 residues. With V trimmed by 1 base and J by 0 bases, 5 bases remained unmatched. Germline CDR1 is LNHDA and CDR2 is SQIVND (reference sequence). The specimen comprised CD8+ T cells from peripheral blood mononuclear cells, sampled before pregnancy. This clonotype was obtained from a female donor with multiple sclerosis, enrolled in a pregnancy study. The V call is TRBV19, the J call TRBJ2-3; 12 positions agree with TRBD2. CDR3 in amino acids: CASSIVPSGRASTDTQYF. Here the CDR3 DNA reads TGTGCCAGTAGTATAGTGCCTAGCGGGAGGGCTAGCACAGATACGCAGTATTTT.